These 25 T cell receptor beta chains were sequenced from one sample in a study of T cells in Graves' hyperthyroidism and ophthalmopathy. Regions amplified from RNA transcripts were the TCR beta CDR3 regions. First-round RT-PCR with HTBI primers amplified the TCR CDR3 region. TCRdb re-called the multiplex PCR reads with MiXCR, one entry per CDR3 protein. The sample holds approximately 600,000 distinct CDR3 sequences, 14% to 15% seen once. Sequencing used blood. All receptors come from a woman aged 40 to 55 with Graves' ophthalmopathy.

This clonotype was recorded at least ten times. This sequence joins TRBV5-1 and TRBJ2-2; tentatively, D is TRBD2 (5 bases). This CDR3 is built from 14 residues. The germline V and J ends were trimmed by 6 bases and 2 bases, with 11 bases remaining between them. Germline CDR1 SGHRS, CDR2 YFSETQ. CDR3 bases: TGCGCCAGCACCTTTAGCGTTAACACCGGGGAGCTGTTTTTT. This encodes CASTFSVNTGELFF.

This clonotype has ten or more counts. The chain uses TRBV19 and TRBJ2-7, with D perhaps TRBD1 (6 bases). CDR1 and CDR2 (germline): LNHDA, SQIVND (reference sequence). Trimming shortened V by 3 bases and J by 5 bases, and 14 bases separated the two germline ends. The CDR3 runs to 14 residues. This CDR3 reads CASSMRQGLNEQYF. The DNA of the CDR3 is TGTGCCAGTAGTATGCGGCAGGGGTTGAACGAGCAGTACTTC.

There are many counts of this clonotype. The gene calls are TRBV9 and TRBJ2-5, with 12 bases matching TRBD2. This CDR3 has 16 residues. CDR1 and CDR2 (germline): SGDLS, YYNGEE. The V and J ends lost 3 bases and 1 base, in that order; junction bases with no gene match: 4. CDR3 nucleotide sequence: TGTGCCAGCAGCGGCCCTAGCGGGAGGGCCCAAGAGACCCAGTACTTC. Translation gives CASSGPSGRAQETQYF.

The chain links TRBV6-2 or TRBV6-3 to TRBJ2-5, with a weak D call TRBD1 (6 bases). V gave up 2 bases and J gave up 2 bases, with 9 bases separating them. Germline loops: CDR1 MNHEY, CDR2 SVGEGT. CDR3 size: 14 residues. DNA of the CDR3: TGTGCCAGCAGTTACGAGGACAGACAAGAGACCCAGTACTTC. As protein: CASSYEDRQETQYF.

This clonotype was recorded many times. The gene calls are TRBV2 and TRBJ2-7; D assignment may be TRBD1 or TRBD2 (5 bases each). The ends were cut back, 1 base at V and 5 bases at J, with 15 bases in the middle. The CDR3 sequence is 15 residues long. Germline values: CDR1 SNHLY, CDR2 FYNNEI. The CDR3 loop is CASSEEWGTSDEQYF. Written as DNA, the CDR3 is TGTGCCAGCAGTGAAGAATGGGGGACCTCGGACGAGCAGTACTTC.

This clonotype occurred many times. The V call is TRBV18, the J call TRBJ1-1; the D gene is possibly TRBD1 (5 bases). CDR1 and CDR2 (germline): KGHSH, LQKENI. Trimming removed 8 bases at V and 1 base at J, with 11 bases between. This CDR3 region has 13 residues. DNA of the CDR3: TGTGCCAGCAGTTCGACAGAGAACACTGAAGCTTTCTTT. Translating gives CASSSTENTEAFF.

This clonotype was picked up many times. The chain joins TRBV20-1 to TRBJ2-7, with 10 positions matching TRBD1. CDR1 and CDR2 from the germline V gene are DFQATT and SNEGSKA (reference sequence). The junction had 10 bases not matched to a gene; V was cut back by 6 bases and J by 5 bases. This CDR3 region has 14 residues. CDR3 coding DNA: TGCAGTGCGCTCGACAGGGGGCTCTCTGACGAGCAGTACTTC. As protein: CSALDRGLSDEQYF.

This clonotype was observed many times. The V and J genes are TRBV12-3 or TRBV12-4 and TRBJ2-7; D not certain. The CDR3 has 13 residues. V lost 4 bases to trimming and J lost 5 bases, with 12 bases between them. CDR3 protein: CASSSTPRNEQYF. The DNA for the CDR3 is TGTGCCAGCAGTTCGACACCGCGGAACGAGCAGTACTTC.

The chain carries TRBV7-2 and TRBJ2-7; D call uncertain. CDR1 SGHTA and CDR2 FQGNSA come from the germline V gene. The CDR3 extends over 15 amino acids. V lost 2 bases and J lost 2, with 13 bases in between. CDR3 protein: CASSLIPVGTYEQYF. For the CDR3, the DNA is TGTGCCAGCAGCTTAATACCGGTTGGCACCTACGAGCAGTACTTC.

The rearrangement links TRBV9 to TRBJ2-7, with D possibly matching TRBD2 (5 bases). From germline, CDR1 is SGDLS and CDR2 YYNGEE. The CDR3 spans 15 residues. V was cut by 4 bases and J by 2 bases, with 16 bases left in between. The CDR3 region is CASSLARDGPYEQYF. CDR3 DNA: TGTGCCAGCAGCCTAGCCCGAGATGGTCCCTACGAGCAGTACTTC.

This clonotype occurred many times. This rearrangement joins TRBV6-2 or TRBV6-3 to TRBJ2-6; no reliable D call. Germline V gene lookup returns CDR1 MNHEY and CDR2 SVGEGT. This CDR3 has 14 amino acids. V shed 4 bases and J shed 2 bases, with 6 bases lying between them. CDR3 sequence (DNA): TGTGCCAGCAGTTCATGGGCTGGGGCCAACGTCCTGACTTTC. Encoded protein: CASSSWAGANVLTF.

Comments on this clonotype: A read error may explain this, as a much larger clone is one base away. The rearrangement links TRBV13 to TRBJ1-5; D perhaps matches TRBD1 (6 bases). Trimming left V 6 bases short and J 2 bases short, with 17 bases between. Looked up from germline, CDR1 is PRHDT and CDR2 is FYEKMQ (reference sequence). The CDR3 consists of 16 residues. This CDR3 reads CASSRGGAYGNQPQHF. CDR3 DNA: TGTGCCAGCAGTCGAGGGGGGGCGTATGGCAATCAGCCCCAGCATTTT.

This clonotype has at least ten counts. The chain carries TRBV15 and TRBJ2-2; either TRBD1 or TRBD2 may supply D (5 bases each). The germline CDR1 and CDR2 sequences are LNHNV and YYDKDF (reference sequence). The CDR3 is made up of 16 amino acids. Trimming removed 0 bases from V and 4 bases from J, with 12 bases in between. This CDR3 is CATSRERGDGTGELFF. The CDR3 DNA reads TGTGCCACCAGCAGAGAAAGGGGAGACGGCACCGGGGAGCTGTTTTTT.

This clonotype was seen at least ten times. CDR3 DNA: TGTGCCAGCAGTTTGTCGGGACAGATCTACACTGAAGCTTTCTTT. Amino acids: CASSLSGQIYTEAFF. The genes are TRBV28 and TRBJ1-1; 7 nucleotides align to TRBD1. The CDR3 sequence is 15 residues long. Per the germline V gene, CDR1 is MDHEN and CDR2 is SYDVKM. With V trimmed by 3 bases and J by 3 bases, 7 bases remained unmatched.

This clonotype has just a few counts. The J gene is TRBJ1-5, the V gene TRBV30; D perhaps matches TRBD1 (5 bases). The germline CDR1 and CDR2 sequences are GTSNPN and SVGIG (reference sequence). The V end was cut by 5 bases, the J end by 0 bases, with 17 bases between. There are 16 residues in the CDR3. The DNA of the CDR3 is TGTGCCTGGGGTCTGCGAGGGGCTATTAGCAATCAGCCCCAGCATTTT. It translates to CAWGLRGAISNQPQHF. Full variable domain (rest looked up from reference TRBV30 and TRBJ1-5): SQTIHQWPATLVQPVGSPLSLECTVEGTSNPNLYWYRQAAGRGLQLLFYSVGIGQISSEVPQNLSASRPQDRQFILSSKKLLLSDSGFYLCAWGLRGAISNQPQHFGDGTRLSIL.

This chain joins TRBV19 and TRBJ2-7, with unresolved D. Germline V lookup: CDR1 LNHDA, CDR2 SQIVND (reference sequence). The CDR3 contains 13 residues. V lost 2 bases and J lost 4, with 9 bases in between. This CDR3 reads CASSIMDEYEQYF. As DNA, the CDR3 is TGTGCCAGTAGTATAATGGATGAATACGAGCAGTACTTC.

This clonotype came up many times. The chain combines TRBV3-1 with TRBJ2-5; D remains unclear. CDR3 size: 16 residues. Trimming cost V 7 bases and J 5 bases, with 23 bases left between them. Germline values: CDR1 LGHDT, CDR2 YNNKEL (reference sequence). Here the CDR3 reads CASNSLQADNWETQYF. The CDR3 DNA is TGTGCCAGCAATTCCCTCCAGGCCGATAACTGGGAGACCCAGTACTTC.

This clonotype was detected many times. The chain combines TRBV11-1 with TRBJ1-1; no definite D call. The V and J ends lost 2 bases and 2 bases respectively, with 6 bases between them. The CDR3 loop spans 13 amino acids. Looked up from germline, CDR1 is SGHAT and CDR2 is FQDESV (reference sequence). The CDR3 DNA reads as TGTGCCAGCAGCTTAATGAGAAACACTGAAGCTTTCTTT. Protein sequence: CASSLMRNTEAFF.

A remark on this clonotype: A much larger clone differs by one base, so this may be a read error. In this CDR3 the conserved last residue, phenylalanine or tryptophan, is missing, so a read error is likely. The gene calls are TRBV20-1 and TRBJ1-1, with D maybe TRBD1 (5 bases). The ends were cut back, 3 bases at V and 0 bases at J, with 14 bases in the middle. CDR1 and CDR2 from the germline V gene are DFQATT and SNEGSKA (reference sequence). The CDR3 totals 15 residues. The CDR3 is CSASRDGELNTEAFL. CDR3 in DNA: TGCAGTGCTAGCAGGGACGGAGAGTTGAACACTGAAGCTTTCCTT.

This chain joins TRBV19 and TRBJ1-2; no clear D. This CDR3 region has 14 residues. CDR1 and CDR2 from the germline V gene are LNHDA and SQIVND (reference sequence). Trimming left V 3 bases short and J 2 bases short, with 10 bases between. CDR3 sequence reads: CASSIEGANYGYTF. The CDR3 nucleotides are TGTGCCAGTAGTATTGAGGGTGCGAACTATGGCTACACCTTC.

There are a few counts of this clonotype. The CDR3 does not end in the conserved phenylalanine or tryptophan, so this is likely a read error. In nucleotides, the CDR3 is TGTGCCAGCAGTCCTCGGGACGTTTACGAGCAGTACCTC. Encoded protein: CASSPRDVYEQYL. The chain combines TRBV12-3 or TRBV12-4 with TRBJ2-7, with D perhaps assigned TRBD1 or TRBD2 (5 bases each). The CDR3 consists of 13 residues. Trimming removed 5 bases from V and 4 bases from J, with 12 bases in between.

This clonotype was detected many times. This chain connects TRBV5-1 to TRBJ1-2; weak D call: TRBD1 (6 bases). Germline V gene sequence: CDR1 SGHRS, CDR2 YFSETQ. This CDR3 is built from 15 residues. V was cut by 0 bases and J by 3 bases, with 12 bases left in between. In DNA, the CDR3 is TGCGCCAGCAGCTTGGAAGGGCCAGGGGACTATGGCTACACCTTC. Protein sequence: CASSLEGPGDYGYTF.

The chain carries TRBV2 and TRBJ2-6; D is perhaps TRBD2 (5 bases). Trimming left V 10 bases short and J 0 bases short, with 19 bases between. Germline V CDR1 and CDR2: SNHLY, FYNNEI. The CDR3 has 17 residues. This chain's CDR3 is CATTALGRSSGANVLTF. The CDR3 bases are TGTGCCACCACAGCCTTGGGGAGATCCTCTGGGGCCAACGTCCTGACTTTC.

This chain joins TRBV4-3 and TRBJ2-7; D unresolved. Germline-derived CDR1 and CDR2 are LGHNA and YSLEER. V gave up 2 bases and J gave up 4 bases, with 12 bases separating them. The CDR3 has 14 residues. The CDR3 spells CASSQRQFFYEQYF. CDR3 in DNA: TGCGCCAGCAGCCAACGCCAATTCTTTTACGAGCAGTACTTC.

This clonotype showed up many times. Sequence at one end of the junction differs from germline and may be a read error. The chain joins TRBV19 to TRBJ2-7; D is possibly TRBD2 (6 bases). The CDR3 runs to 14 residues. Germline-derived CDR1 and CDR2 are LNHDA and SQIVND (reference sequence). The CDR3 here is CASSISGGGYEQYF. The CDR3 DNA follows: TGCGCCAGCAGCATTAGCGGAGGAGGCTACGAGCAGTACTTC. The variable domain in full, completed from reference TRBV19 and TRBJ2-7, reads DGGITQSPKYLFRKEGQNVTLSCEQNLNHDAMYWYRQDPGQGLRLIYYSQIVNDFQKGDIAEGYSVSREKKESFPLTVTSAQKNPTAFYLCASSISGGGYEQYFGPGTRLTVT.